The subject of this entry is one TCR beta chain. This sample is drawn from a study of blood T cell dynamics during melanoma immunotherapy. The sample's time point: pre-treatment baseline. Produced via immunoSEQ multiplex PCR; TCRdb's table is partial and in-frame only. Among 10,000 to 15,000 clones listed, roughly 84% were seen once. This clonotype was obtained from a human donor with melanoma. The sequences come from blood, collected from a patient treated with checkpoint blockade.

CDR3 in amino acids: CASSEVARGQAFF. DNA of the CDR3: TGTGCCAGCAGTGAAGTCGCCAGGGGACAAGCATTTTTT. The rearrangement joins TRBV6-1 to TRBJ1-4, with D perhaps matching TRBD1 (6 bases). The V end lost 1 base, the J end lost 17 bases, and 17 bases lay between the germline ends. CDR3 size: 13 residues. The germline V gene has CDR1 MNHNS and CDR2 SASEGT.